The clone carrying this TCR beta chain was seen once. Profiling relied on immunoSEQ multiplex PCR, and the TCRdb table lists in-frame clones only, not all of them. The sample lists some 260,000 clones, roughly nine tenths occurring once. Individuals drawn from 20 to 30 US areas were roughly 18 to 100 years old. This specimen comes from a study of blood T cell repertoires in COVID-19. Sequenced sample: PBMCs or T cells enriched from blood (not recorded which). This TCR came from a woman aged 30 to 39 with acute COVID-19.

DNA of the CDR3: TGTGCCAGCAGTGAAAGGAGGGGTTACGAGCAGTACTTC. It is translated as CASSERRGYEQYF. This chain connects TRBV6-1 to TRBJ2-7, with D perhaps TRBD2 (6 bases). Looked up from germline, CDR1 is MNHNS and CDR2 is SASEGT. V lost 2 bases and J 4 bases, leaving 9 bases between the germline ends. This CDR3 spans 13 amino acids.